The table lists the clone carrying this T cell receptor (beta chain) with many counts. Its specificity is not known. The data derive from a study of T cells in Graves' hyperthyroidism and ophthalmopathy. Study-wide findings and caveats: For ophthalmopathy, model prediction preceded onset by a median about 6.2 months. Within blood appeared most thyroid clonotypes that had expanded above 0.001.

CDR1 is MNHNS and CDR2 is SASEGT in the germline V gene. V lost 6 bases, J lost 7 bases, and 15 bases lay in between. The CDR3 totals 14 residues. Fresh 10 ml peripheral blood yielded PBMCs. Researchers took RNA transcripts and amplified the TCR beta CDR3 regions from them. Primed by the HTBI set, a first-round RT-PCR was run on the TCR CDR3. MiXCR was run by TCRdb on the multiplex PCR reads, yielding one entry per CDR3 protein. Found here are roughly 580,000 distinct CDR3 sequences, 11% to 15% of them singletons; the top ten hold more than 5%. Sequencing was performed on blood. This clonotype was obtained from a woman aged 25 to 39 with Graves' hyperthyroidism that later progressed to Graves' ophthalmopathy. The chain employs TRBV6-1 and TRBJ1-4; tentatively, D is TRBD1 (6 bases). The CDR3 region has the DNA TGTGCCAGCAGCACCGGACAGTACTTTGAAAAACTGTTTTTT. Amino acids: CASSTGQYFEKLFF.